The 15 T cell receptor beta chains in this list originate from one sample, sequenced in a study of T cells in Graves' hyperthyroidism and ophthalmopathy. Amplification of TCR beta CDR3 regions was performed using RNA transcripts as template. With the HTBI primer set, the TCR CDR3 went through a first round of RT-PCR. TCRdb re-analysed the multiplex PCR reads in MiXCR, keeping a single row per CDR3 protein. The data hold hundreds of thousands of distinct CDR3 sequences, with 45% observed a single time. Sequencing used peripheral blood or thyroid tissue (not recorded which). The receptor set was obtained from an adult man with Graves' disease, either hyperthyroidism or ophthalmopathy (not recorded which).

The table lists this clonotype with a few counts. J is TRBJ1-1 and V is TRBV12-3 or TRBV12-4; D may be TRBD1 (6 bases). Trimming stripped 4 bases from V and 6 bases from J, with 15 bases between. CDR3 length equals 14 residues. The CDR3 region has the DNA TGTGCCAGCAGTTCGAGGGGGGGAGACGCTGAAGCTTTCTTT. Amino acid sequence: CASSSRGGDAEAFF.

V and J are TRBV7-9 and TRBJ2-7, with 7 bases lining up with TRBD2. Per germline, CDR1 SEHNR and CDR2 FQNEAQ (reference sequence). J gave up 4 bases and V 6 bases, and 9 bases lay outside the gene matches. The CDR3 sequence is 14 residues long. The CDR3 loop reads CASSRRSGTYEQYF. CDR3 bases: TGTGCCAGCAGTCGAAGGAGCGGGACGTACGAGCAGTACTTC.

This clonotype was seen only once. A read error is possible here, since a much larger clone lies one base away. The chain is built from TRBV20-1 and TRBJ1-4; D not resolved. This CDR3 is 14 amino acids long. From germline, CDR1 is DFQATT and CDR2 SNEGSKA (reference sequence). Trimming removed 5 bases from V and 2 bases from J, with 12 bases in between. CDR3 nucleotide sequence: TGCAGTGCTGGTTCGGGCCGGACTAATGAAAAACTGTTTTTT. Translating it yields CSAGSGRTNEKLFF.

The CDR3 bases are TGCAGCACTACGACAGTGAACACTGAAGCTTTCTTT. Amino acid sequence: CSTTTVNTEAFF. The gene calls are TRBV29-1 and TRBJ1-1; possible D gene TRBD1, 5 bases. The CDR3 is 12 amino acids. Germline CDR1 SQVTM, CDR2 ANQGSEA. V was pared by 8 bases and J by 0 bases, with 10 bases between.

In the case of this clonotype: Since a much larger clone is just one base distant, this may be a read error. The conserved phenylalanine or tryptophan is not found at the CDR3 terminus, so this likely reflects a read error. The chain uses TRBV29-1 and TRBJ1-1; 7 nucleotides match TRBD1. The CDR3 is 13 residues long. Losses at the gene ends were 7 bases for V and 2 bases for J; bases not matched to a gene: 7. Per the germline V gene, CDR1 is SQVTM and CDR2 is ANQGSEA. The CDR3 protein is CSAHRGLNTEAFL. CDR3 DNA: TGCAGCGCCCACAGGGGCCTTAACACTGAAGCTTTCCTT.

The gene calls are TRBV19 and TRBJ1-2, with 7 nucleotides matching TRBD1. The germline gives CDR1 LNHDA, CDR2 SQIVND (reference sequence). Trimming took 5 bases from V and 10 from J; bases not matched to a gene: 7. This CDR3 contains 12 residues. Written as DNA, the CDR3 is TGTGCCAGTAGTCCAAGACAGGGTGTCTACACCTTC. Translation: CASSPRQGVYTF.

This clonotype was counted between two and nine times. The chain uses TRBV24-1 and TRBJ2-3; D might be TRBD2 (6 bases). The germline V gene encodes CDR1 KGHDR and CDR2 SFDVKD. The CDR3 contains 13 residues. Trimming shortened V by 7 bases and J by 4 bases, and 11 bases separated the two germline ends. The CDR3: CATSGGVSDTQYF. CDR3 nucleotide sequence: TGTGCCACCAGCGGGGGAGTGTCAGATACGCAGTATTTT.

Of note for this clonotype: A junction end diverges from the germline sequence, so it may reflect a read error. The V call is TRBV29-1, the J call TRBJ1-1; 8 bases match TRBD1. The V gene's germline CDR1 is SQVTM and CDR2 ANQGSEA. The CDR3 consists of 10 residues. The CDR3: CSVEDRQGAF. In DNA form, the CDR3 reads TGCAGCGTTGAAGATAGGCAGGGGGCCTTT. Filled out from reference TRBV29-1 and TRBJ1-1, the complete variable domain reads SAVISQKPSRDICQRGTSLTIQCQVDSQVTMMFWYRQQPGQSLTLIATANQGSEATYESGFVIDKFPISRPNLTFSTLTVSNMSPEDSSIYLCSVEDRQGAFGQGTRLTVV.

Points on this clonotype: Sequence at one end of the junction differs from germline and may be a read error. This sequence joins TRBV7-2 and TRBJ2-7; possibly TRBD1 or TRBD2 for D (6 bases each). The CDR3 loop spans 17 amino acids. The germline V gene has CDR1 SGHTA and CDR2 FQGNSA. As DNA, the CDR3 is TGTGCTAGCAGTTTAACCGGAGGGGGTACCAACTCCTACGAGCAGTACTTC. This codes for CASSLTGGGTNSYEQYF.

The chain joins TRBV5-1 to TRBJ1-4; TRBD1 matches at 11 bases. This CDR3 has 16 residues. V lost 3 bases to trimming and J lost 0 bases; unmatched junction nucleotides: 1. Looked up from germline, CDR1 is SGHRS and CDR2 is YFSETQ. The chain's CDR3 is CASSWGQGATNEKLFF. CDR3 DNA sequence: TGCGCCAGCAGCTGGGGACAGGGGGCAACTAATGAAAAACTGTTTTTT.

Note on this clonotype: Given a much more abundant clone one base away, this may be a read error. V is TRBV7-9 and J is TRBJ1-3; D perhaps matches TRBD1 (5 bases). The CDR3 sequence is 13 residues long. CDR1 is SEHNR, CDR2 FQNEAQ, per germline (reference sequence). CDR3 region: CASREGSGNTIHF. CDR3 in DNA: TGTGCCAGCAGGGAGGGGTCAGGAAACACCATACATTTT.

Points on this clonotype: The conserved phenylalanine or tryptophan is not found at the CDR3 terminus, so this likely reflects a read error. It is unclear where the CDR3 begins or ends on the DNA, so no DNA is shown, and the CDR3 is as TCRdb lists it. V usage is TRBV10-3 and J usage is TRBJ1-4; the DNA was not compared with TRBD1, the D call given in the table. CDR1 and CDR2 from the germline V gene are ENHRY and SYGVKD. The CDR3 has 12 amino acids, counting both end residues. CDR3 region: CAISEVPAGDNY.

This chain connects TRBV20-1 to TRBJ1-1, with a weak D call TRBD1 (5 bases). CDR3 length: 13 amino acids. Trimming removed 6 bases from V and 4 bases from J, with 15 bases in between. Germline V lookup: CDR1 DFQATT, CDR2 SNEGSKA (reference sequence). CDR3 in amino acids: CSASGTTGTEAFF. In DNA form, the CDR3 reads TGCAGTGCCTCCGGGACGACGGGCACTGAAGCTTTCTTT.

V and J are TRBV20-1 and TRBJ1-2, with TRBD1 matching over 10 bases. Germline V gene lookup returns CDR1 DFQATT and CDR2 SNEGSKA (reference sequence). J gave up 7 bases and V 5 bases, and 16 bases lay outside the gene matches. This CDR3 has 16 amino acids. Here the CDR3 reads CSARPTEDRGAGGYTF. CDR3 DNA: TGCAGTGCTCGACCCACGGAGGACAGGGGGGCCGGTGGCTACACCTTC.

This clonotype was seen only a few times. This rearrangement joins TRBV9 to TRBJ2-2; the match to TRBD1 covers 8 bases. The germline V gene encodes CDR1 SGDLS and CDR2 YYNGEE. Unmatched junction bases numbered 3, after V lost 3 bases and J lost 2 bases. The CDR3 runs to 15 residues. The CDR3 is CASSAGGLNTGELFF. DNA of the CDR3: TGTGCCAGCAGCGCAGGGGGCCTAAACACCGGGGAGCTGTTTTTT.